The text below deals with one T cell receptor (beta chain). This sample was included in a study of preoperative IRX-2 immunotherapy in early breast cancer. CDR3 length: 16 amino acids. V was pared by 1 base and J by 6 bases, with 9 bases of the junction left unmatched. CDR1 and CDR2 from the germline V gene are SGHTA and FQGTGA. Assay: immunoSEQ multiplex PCR; the TCRdb copy retains only in-frame clones and omits some. The sample shows over 60,000 clones, roughly 95% of them seen only once. Treatment denoted: preoperative locoregional IRX-2 cytokine immunotherapy. Patients received preoperative, locoregional IRX-2 cytokine immunotherapy in a phase Ib study.

The TCR sequence derives from a human donor with breast cancer. The chain uses TRBV7-3 and TRBJ2-1, with TRBD1 identical over 7 bases. The specimen was obtained from a patient treated with IRX-2 immunotherapy. CDR3 region: CASSLRGQEIRNEQFF. The CDR3 nucleotides are TGTGCCAGCAGCTTAAGAGGACAGGAGATCCGCAATGAGCAGTTCTTC.